A single T cell receptor beta chain is shown here with its context. The data were taken from a study of T cells after yellow fever vaccination. TCRdb analysed the 5' RACE reads with MiXCR anew, one entry per CDR3 protein. The repertoire holds over 300,000 distinct CDR3 sequences, with 6.8% as singletons. The CDR3 length is 12 residues. V gave up 10 bases and J gave up 4 bases, with 12 bases separating them. The source of this sequence is a man in his late teens or twenties who received the YFV17D yellow fever vaccine. This chain joins TRBV12-3 or TRBV12-4 and TRBJ2-3; no reliable D call. The sequencing used PBMCs, collected roughly seven weeks after the first yellow fever vaccination. This chain's CDR3 is CATRAVSDTQYF. CDR3 nucleotide sequence: TGTGCCACAAGGGCAGTTTCAGATACGCAGTATTTT.